This record looks at one TCR beta chain sequence and its context. Trimming left V 3 bases short and J 10 bases short, with 13 bases between. This CDR3 has 13 amino acids. The sample comes from a study of patients and donors after allogeneic stem cell transplantation. TCRdb reprocessed the RT-PCR reads via MiXCR and lists one record per CDR3 protein. This table has about 1,700 distinct CDR3 sequences, about 4% appearing once. The V gene is TRBV12-3 or TRBV12-4, the J gene TRBJ2-1; D is undetermined. This receptor was obtained from a human donor who was either an allogeneic HSCT recipient or a stem cell or donor lymphocyte infusion donor (not recorded which). It is not recorded whose cells these are; they may come from a transplant donor. The sequencing sample was made of blood, either unsorted or a sorted T cell fraction (not recorded which). Written as DNA, the CDR3 is TGTGCCAGCAGTTTCGCCCCAAACACAGAGCAGTTCTTC. This gives the protein CASSFAPNTEQFF.